Following are 31 T cell receptor beta chains from one sample sequenced in a study of cytomegalovirus exposure and HLA in healthy donors (dated by TCRdb to the late 2010s). Library preparation was by the immunoSEQ multiplex PCR assay. A mixture of 60 forward primers for TCR Vbeta segments and 13 reverse primers for TCR Jbeta segments was used in the multiplex PCR. Drawn from immuneACCESS, this table holds only the in-frame rearrangements with V and J called that TCRdb kept. Clones are partly lost; checked studies trace under half to an unresolved V gene and leave the rest unexplained. This sample's table has entries for some 71,000 clones. The top ten constitute approximately 1.8% of the sample. Input material: PBMCs. The receptors shown here come from a woman in her 30s in good health and CMV-seronegative.

This chain joins TRBV7-8 and TRBJ2-1; 14 positions agree with TRBD2. CDR1 is SGHVS, CDR2 FQNEAQ, per germline. There are 16 residues in the CDR3. The V gene end was trimmed by 4 bases and the J gene end by 7 bases; junction bases not matched to a gene: 6. DNA of the CDR3: TGTGCCAGCAGCTCCAGGACTAGCGGGGGGCAAAATGAGCAGTTCTTC. As protein: CASSSRTSGGQNEQFF.

The V gene is TRBV6-5, the J gene TRBJ2-7, with TRBD1 identical over 7 bases. The CDR3 is 13 amino acids. From germline, CDR1 is MNHEY and CDR2 SVGAGI. The V gene end was trimmed by 5 bases and the J gene end by 3 bases; junction bases not matched to a gene: 4. The CDR3 sequence: CASSPGTDYEQYF. The CDR3 DNA reads TGTGCCAGCAGTCCCGGGACAGACTACGAGCAGTACTTC.

The gene calls are TRBV5-4 and TRBJ1-4, with D tentatively TRBD1 (5 bases). The CDR3 is 16 residues long. Trimming shortened V by 0 bases and J by 2 bases, and 11 bases separated the two germline ends. Germline V CDR1 and CDR2: SGHNT, YYREEE (reference sequence). CDR3 amino acids: CASSLGRTRTNEKLFF. CDR3 DNA: TGTGCCAGCAGCTTGGGCCGGACACGGACTAATGAAAAACTGTTTTTT. Together with reference TRBV5-4 and TRBJ1-4, the CDR3 gives the full variable domain: ETGVTQSPTHLIKTRGQQVTLRCSSQSGHNTVSWYQQALGQGPQFIFQYYREEENGRGNFPPRFSGLQFPNYSSELNVNALELDDSALYLCASSLGRTRTNEKLFFGSGTQLSVL.

The gene calls are TRBV27 and TRBJ2-1, with D possibly being TRBD2 (6 bases). The CDR3 sequence is 15 residues long. Germline lookup yields CDR1 MNHEY and CDR2 SMNVEV (reference sequence). Trimming pared 5 bases from V and 2 bases from J, leaving 13 bases between. Written as DNA, the CDR3 is TGTGCCAGCAGTAGGGGCGGGATTCCCTACAATGAGCAGTTCTTC. This sequence encodes CASSRGGIPYNEQFF.

The chain carries TRBV19 and TRBJ1-1; TRBD1 might be the D (6 bases). The CDR3 runs 15 residues. V dropped 1 base and J dropped 0 bases, with 9 bases sitting between them. Germline CDR1 is LNHDA and CDR2 is SQIVND (reference sequence). The DNA for the CDR3 is TGTGCCAGTAGTATAGCGGGGACAATGAACACTGAAGCTTTCTTT. Translating it yields CASSIAGTMNTEAFF.

This chain connects TRBV11-3 to TRBJ2-7; D remains ambiguous. The CDR3 extends over 15 amino acids. Germline V gene lookup returns CDR1 SGHNT and CDR2 YENEEA. Trimming took off 0 bases at V and 1 base at J, with 10 bases between the two ends. The CDR3 sequence is CASSLDQSRSYEQYF. For the CDR3, the DNA is TGTGCCAGCAGCTTAGATCAGTCCAGGTCCTACGAGCAGTACTTC.

V is TRBV7-9 and J is TRBJ2-7; the match to TRBD2 covers 12 bases. The ends lost 1 base at V and 6 bases at J; junction bases unmatched: 1. This CDR3 comprises 14 residues. Germline lookup yields CDR1 SEHNR and CDR2 FQNEAQ (reference sequence). CDR3 region: CASSLGTSGTEQYF. CDR3 nucleotides: TGTGCCAGCAGCTTAGGGACTAGCGGGACCGAGCAGTACTTC.

The chain has TRBV5-6 and TRBJ1-5; tentative D call: TRBD1 (5 bases). The CDR3 is made up of 16 amino acids. Trimming left V 0 bases short and J 6 bases short, with 16 bases between. Germline CDR1 and CDR2: SGHDT and YYEEEE. Here the CDR3 DNA reads TGTGCCAGCAGCTTGGGTGGAGGGGATACAGCTCAGCCCCAGCATTTT. Translated: CASSLGGGDTAQPQHF.

The chain carries TRBV20-1 and TRBJ2-5, with D hard to call. The CDR3 runs to 11 residues. Germline lookup yields CDR1 DFQATT and CDR2 SNEGSKA (reference sequence). V was cut by 3 bases and J by 9 bases, with 11 bases left in between. The CDR3 region is CSARLAAAQYF. The CDR3 region has the DNA TGCAGTGCTAGGTTGGCCGCAGCCCAGTACTTC.

The genes are TRBV5-1 and TRBJ1-1; TRBD1 is a possible D gene (6 bases). V was clipped by 0 bases and J by 0 bases, with 9 bases between them. Germline loops: CDR1 SGHRS, CDR2 YFSETQ. This CDR3 is 15 amino acids long. CDR3 sequence reads: CASSLVQGMNTEAFF. As DNA, the CDR3 is TGCGCCAGCAGCTTGGTTCAGGGGATGAACACTGAAGCTTTCTTT.

The V and J genes are TRBV4-1 and TRBJ2-7; tentatively, D is TRBD2 (6 bases). CDR1 and CDR2 from the germline V gene are MGHRA and YSYEKL. Trimming shortened V by 0 bases and J by 1 base, and 22 bases separated the two germline ends. This CDR3 contains 19 residues. The CDR3 is CASSQDGALGLTPSYEQYF. The CDR3 DNA sequence: TGCGCCAGCAGCCAAGATGGGGCGTTGGGACTCACACCATCCTACGAGCAGTACTTC.

The gene calls are TRBV7-6 and TRBJ2-1, with 8 positions matching TRBD2. CDR3 length equals 15 residues. Looked up from germline, CDR1 is SGHVS and CDR2 is FNYEAQ. The V segment lost 1 base and the J segment 6 bases; nucleotides outside the gene matches: 5. CDR3 sequence (DNA): TGTGCCAGCAGCTTAGGACACCGGGAGGGCAATGAGCAGTTCTTC. It translates to CASSLGHREGNEQFF.

The chain links TRBV28 to TRBJ2-7; 7 bases are a match to TRBD1. The CDR3 is 14 residues long. Germline CDR1 and CDR2: MDHEN and SYDVKM. After removal of 7 bases from V and 2 bases from J, the junction contained 8 bases not matched to a gene. CDR3 coding DNA: TGTGCCAGCACCATGGGGGACAGAGCCTACGAGCAGTACTTC. This sequence encodes CASTMGDRAYEQYF.

The genes are TRBV5-5 and TRBJ2-2; D possibly corresponds to TRBD2 (7 bases). V was trimmed by 6 bases and J by 6 bases, leaving 21 bases between them. Germline assignment: CDR1 SGHKS and CDR2 YYEKEE (reference sequence). The CDR3 sequence is 16 residues long. This CDR3 is CASTLSGGGAAGELFF. The CDR3 DNA reads TGTGCCAGCACCCTATCAGGTGGGGGGGCCGCCGGGGAGCTGTTTTTT.

This chain uses TRBV2 with TRBJ2-5, with D maybe TRBD2 (6 bases). The V end was cut by 8 bases, the J end by 7 bases, with 8 bases between. CDR1 SNHLY and CDR2 FYNNEI come from the germline V gene. This CDR3 is 10 amino acids long. CDR3 in amino acids: CASLGGTQYF. In DNA form, the CDR3 reads TGTGCCAGCTTGGGAGGGACCCAGTACTTC.

The CDR3 sequence: CAWSGNQGFGNTIYF. CDR3 nucleotide sequence: TGTGCCTGGAGTGGGAATCAGGGTTTTGGAAACACCATATATTTT. The V and J genes are TRBV30 and TRBJ1-3; D perhaps matches TRBD1 (5 bases). CDR1 GTSNPN and CDR2 SVGIG come from the germline V gene (reference sequence). V lost 1 base to trimming and J lost 3 bases, with 13 bases between them. The CDR3 runs 15 residues.

The chain has TRBV6-6 and TRBJ2-7; 7 nucleotides agree with TRBD1. The CDR3 totals 15 residues. J lost 2 bases, V lost 5 bases, and 9 bases had no gene match. From germline, CDR1 is MNHNY and CDR2 SVGAGI (reference sequence). CDR3 bases: TGTGCCAGCAGTCTAGAACAGGGGCTTCCCTACGAGCAGTACTTC. Protein product: CASSLEQGLPYEQYF.

In DNA, the CDR3 is TGCGCCAGCAGCTTGCCCCCTAGCGGGAGTGTCTACGAGCAGTACTTC. This codes for CASSLPPSGSVYEQYF. The chain links TRBV5-1 to TRBJ2-7, with TRBD2 identical over 10 bases. CDR1 and CDR2 (germline): SGHRS, YFSETQ. The CDR3 runs to 16 residues. With V trimmed by 1 base and J by 3 bases, 7 bases remained unmatched.

The chain is built from TRBV28 and TRBJ2-7; TRBD2 might be the D (5 bases). Germline V lookup: CDR1 MDHEN, CDR2 SYDVKM. This CDR3 has 15 amino acids. Trimming removed 6 bases from V and 5 bases from J, with 20 bases in between. The CDR3 bases are TGTGCCAGCAGCCCCAGCGGACGGGTCGCGGACGAGCAGTACTTC. It is translated as CASSPSGRVADEQYF.

Comments on this clone: The junction departs from germline at one end; a sequencing error may be responsible. V and J are TRBV27 and TRBJ2-7, with 7 positions matching TRBD1. Germline V gene sequence: CDR1 MNHEY, CDR2 SMNVEV (reference sequence). The CDR3 has 14 amino acids. The CDR3 spells CANSKTGIFYEQYF. CDR3 bases: TGTGCCAACAGTAAGACAGGGATTTTCTACGAGCAGTACTTC.

The chain recombines TRBV6-1 with TRBJ2-7; no clear D gene. Germline V gene lookup returns CDR1 MNHNS and CDR2 SASEGT. V gave up 3 bases and J gave up 5 bases, with 5 bases separating them. The CDR3 is 11 residues long. CDR3 sequence (DNA): TGTGCCAGCAGTGATTTCAACGAGCAGTACTTC. This gives the protein CASSDFNEQYF.

The chain joins TRBV5-1 to TRBJ2-1; weak D call: TRBD2 (6 bases). CDR3 size: 15 residues. V shed 4 bases and J shed 5 bases, with 16 bases lying between them. Germline-derived CDR1 and CDR2 are SGHRS and YFSETQ. The CDR3 DNA sequence: TGCGCCAGCAGCCTGGAGCCGGGACTCCACAATGAGCAGTTCTTC. This sequence encodes CASSLEPGLHNEQFF.

The chain joins TRBV5-1 to TRBJ2-7; 11 nucleotides agree with TRBD1. Germline CDR1 SGHRS, CDR2 YFSETQ. The CDR3 is 14 residues long. The V and J ends lost 1 base and 5 bases, in that order; junction bases with no gene match: 2. CDR3 amino acids: CASSLRTGGDEQYF. The CDR3 DNA sequence: TGCGCCAGCAGCTTGAGGACAGGGGGCGACGAGCAGTACTTC.

CDR3 sequence: CASSQDRRKGLAPSSYNEQFF. The CDR3 DNA is TGCGCCAGCAGCCAAGATCGGAGGAAAGGACTAGCTCCCAGCTCCTACAATGAGCAGTTCTTC. The rearrangement links TRBV4-3 to TRBJ2-1, with 8 positions matching TRBD2. The germline V gene has CDR1 LGHNA and CDR2 YSLEER. The ends lost 0 bases at V and 0 bases at J; junction bases unmatched: 16. The CDR3 consists of 21 residues.

The V and J genes are TRBV5-8 and TRBJ2-6; 9 nucleotides match TRBD1. Per germline, CDR1 SGHTS and CDR2 YDEGEE. J was trimmed by 3 bases and V by 5 bases; bases with no gene match: 6. This CDR3 has 16 residues. The CDR3 loop is CASSPRDRVGANVLTF. In DNA form, the CDR3 reads TGTGCCAGCAGTCCCCGGGACAGGGTTGGGGCCAACGTCCTGACTTTC.

This chain connects TRBV30 to TRBJ2-1, with a weak D call TRBD2 (5 bases). The CDR3 is made up of 15 amino acids. Deletions cut 0 bases from V and 4 bases from J, with 13 bases between. In germline, CDR1 is GTSNPN, CDR2 SVGIG (reference sequence). CDR3 coding DNA: TGTGCCTGGAGTGTAACCAAGAGGGATTACAATGAGCAGTTCTTC. Residues: CAWSVTKRDYNEQFF.

The chain recombines TRBV15 with TRBJ1-2, with D unclear. The CDR3 totals 11 residues. Germline CDR1 and CDR2: LNHNV and YYDKDF (reference sequence). V lost 3 bases to trimming and J lost 5 bases, with 4 bases between them. The CDR3 reads CATSSYYGYTF. CDR3 in DNA: TGTGCCACCAGCAGCTATTATGGCTACACCTTC.

The V gene is TRBV5-6, the J gene TRBJ1-5; the match to TRBD1 covers 7 bases. This CDR3 comprises 16 residues. The V segment lost 2 bases and the J segment 1 base; nucleotides outside the gene matches: 6. CDR1 is SGHDT and CDR2 is YYEEEE in the germline V gene. This CDR3 reads CASSLRGRRSNQPQHF. The CDR3 DNA is TGTGCCAGCAGCTTAAGGGGGCGAAGAAGCAATCAGCCCCAGCATTTT.

The genes are TRBV5-1 and TRBJ1-4; TRBD1 matches at 10 bases. The V gene's germline CDR1 is SGHRS and CDR2 YFSETQ. This CDR3 comprises 16 residues. V was pared by 4 bases and J by 3 bases, with 6 bases of the junction left unmatched. In DNA form, the CDR3 reads TGCGCCAGCAGCCAAACAGGGACAGGGGCTAATGAAAAACTGTTTTTT. Residues: CASSQTGTGANEKLFF.

This sequence joins TRBV27 and TRBJ1-2, with TRBD1 identical over 7 bases. Germline CDR1 reads MNHEY; CDR2 reads SMNVEV (reference sequence). The CDR3 is 14 residues long. V gave up 3 bases and J gave up 8 bases; unmatched junction bases: 9. The CDR3 is CASSFLGQQGGYTF. The CDR3 nucleotides read TGTGCCAGCAGTTTCTTGGGACAGCAGGGAGGCTACACCTTC.

V is TRBV13 and J is TRBJ1-1; 8 bases map to TRBD1. The CDR3 contains 13 residues. The trim removed 5 bases at V and 6 bases at J, leaving 5 bases unmatched. CDR1 PRHDT and CDR2 FYEKMQ come from the germline V gene (reference sequence). CDR3 sequence: CASSADREPEAFF. The CDR3 nucleotides are TGTGCCAGCAGCGCGGACAGGGAACCTGAAGCTTTCTTT.